This T cell receptor beta chain stems from a study of OX40 agonist ivuxolimab in advanced cancers. TCRdb's table, derived via immunoSEQ multiplex PCR, lists solely in-frame clones and lacks some. The sample holds about 46,000 clones, around nine tenths seen once. The germline V gene has CDR1 LNHDA and CDR2 SQIVND (reference sequence). There are 15 residues in the CDR3. The V end was cut by 3 bases, the J end by 1 base, with 13 bases between. V is TRBV19 and J is TRBJ2-7; unclear D gene. The sample here was CD4+ or CD8+ T cells sorted from blood, taken in a trial of the OX40 agonist ivuxolimab. The sequence came from an adult with an advanced solid tumor such as melanoma, head and neck, liver or kidney cancer. CDR3 nucleotides: TGTGCCAGTAGTATTGGCCCCTCGAGGTCCTACGAGCAGTACTTC. Amino acids: CASSIGPSRSYEQYF.